The clone carrying this TCR beta chain was picked up a small number of times. Its antigen remains unidentified. This sample is part of a study of human T cells and chemical hapten exposure. TCRdb itself ran the RACE reads through MiXCR, one entry per CDR3 protein. This table has approximately 340,000 distinct CDR3 sequences, approximately 6.9% appearing once. Study results and caveats: As the donors had alopecia, their immune response may differ from healthy people's. Unchanged with DPC sensitization were TCRs above 1 in 1000 frequency.

This CDR3 is built from 14 residues. The germline V gene has CDR1 LGHNA and CDR2 YSLEER. Trimming removed 0 bases from V and 6 bases from J, with 9 bases in between. As to time point: patch test 1, 2 weeks after DPC sensitization. Treatment here: therapeutic diphenylcyclopropenone sensitization with weekly scalp DPC. The rearrangement uses TRBV4-3 and TRBJ1-5; the D is unclear. The receptor's source is a woman under 30 with alopecia areata. Some clones in this sample may be carry-over from other donors' samples. This sample comprised whole blood, obtained in connection with sensitization to the hapten diphenylcyclopropenone (DPC). CDR3 loop: CASSQEFFSQPQHF. The CDR3 DNA reads TGCGCCAGCAGCCAAGAGTTTTTCAGTCAGCCCCAGCATTTT.